This T cell receptor beta chain came from a study of blood T cell repertoires in COVID-19. This clone was picked up a small number of times. Sequencing was performed with immunoSEQ multiplex PCR; in TCRdb, only in-frame clones are kept and a portion is missing. The table shows some 360,000 clones, with more than 70% occurring only once. The V end lost 1 base, the J end lost 2 bases, and 11 bases lay between the germline ends. The CDR3 runs to 15 residues. Germline assignment: CDR1 SNHLY and CDR2 FYNNEI. Seattle researchers signed up patients amid active infection and tracked them longitudinally. The sequence was obtained from a woman aged 55-69 years with COVID-19, enrolled during active disease. What was sequenced was peripheral blood. The chain has TRBV2 and TRBJ1-2; D is unclear. CDR3 nucleotide sequence: TGTGCCAGCAGTGAAGATGGGAGGCGAAACTATGGCTACACCTTC. Its translation is CASSEDGRRNYGYTF.